A selection of T cell receptor delta chains follows, all from one sample in a study of gamma-delta chains in newborns, infants, children. TCRdb fed the reads to CATT. The data contain 8,600 or so delta-chain clones, around 3.4% of them seen just once; the ten biggest clones take up over 15%. Input material: blood. The source is a child who was a newborn, infant or young child, either healthy, febrile or measles-vaccinated (not recorded which). CDR3s include the opening cysteine and the closing phenylalanine or tryptophan. The D gene is left open where the match is weak. For some rows the clone size is stated as once, few or many, or as a class when expanded; others skip it.

CDR3 | DNA | J | size | D | V
CACDSTGGPSSWDTRQMFF | TGTGCCTGTGACAGTACTGGGGGTCCTAGCTCCTGGGACACCCGACAGATGTTTTTC | TRDJ3 | . | TRDD3 | TRDV2
CACDNVLEGRGSSWDTRQMFF | TGTGCCTGTGACAACGTACTGGAGGGCCGGGGAAGCTCCTGGGACACCCGACAGATGTTTTTC | TRDJ3 | few | . | TRDV2
CACDTWGLTDKLIF | TGTGCCTGTGACACCTGGGGTCTCACCGATAAACTCATCTTT | TRDJ1 | medium-sized | . | TRDV2
CACDTWGLTAQLFF | TGTGCCTGTGACACCTGGGGTTTGACAGCACAACTCTTCTTT | TRDJ2 | medium-sized | . | TRDV2
CACDTAGGDWDTRQMFF | TGTGCCTGTGACACTGCTGGGGGAGACTGGGACACCCGACAGATGTTTTTC | TRDJ3 | medium-sized | TRDD3 | TRDV2
CAAYSYERGDTDKLIF | TGTGCAGCATATTCCTACGAGCGGGGGGATACCGATAAACTCATCTTT | TRDJ1 | few | . | TRAV29/DV5
CARDTLGDTAWDTRQMFF | TGTGCCCGTGACACTCTGGGGGATACGGCCTGGGACACCCGACAGATGTTTTTC | TRDJ3 | few | TRDD3 | TRDV2
CACDSWGIRSSWDTRQMFF | TGTGCCTGTGACTCCTGGGGGATACGGAGCTCCTGGGACACCCGACAGATGTTTTTC | TRDJ3 | medium-sized | TRDD3 | TRDV2
CACDRLGDNQSRDTRQMFF | TGTGCCTGTGACAGACTGGGGGATAATCAGTCCCGGGACACCCGACAGATGTTTTTC | TRDJ3 | few | TRDD3 | TRDV2
CACDTGYPSSWDTRQMFF | TGTGCCTGTGACACCGGATACCCGAGCTCCTGGGACACCCGACAGATGTTTTTC | TRDJ3 | medium-sized | . | TRDV2
CAWTNWGPPSSWDTRQMFF | TGTGCCTGGACTAACTGGGGGCCCCCAAGCTCCTGGGACACCCGACAGATGTTTTTC | TRDJ3 | medium-sized | TRDD3 | TRDV2
CACDTVGIRGPWDTRQMFF | TGTGCCTGTGACACCGTGGGGATACGCGGCCCCTGGGACACCCGACAGATGTTTTTC | TRDJ3 | many | TRDD3 | TRDV2
CAFRYTAQLFF | TGCGCCTTTAGATATACAGCACAACTCTTCTTT | TRDJ2 | few | . | TRDV3
CACDTGDTWDTRQMFF | TGTGCCTGTGACACCGGGGATACCTGGGACACCCGACAGATGTTTTTC | TRDJ3 | many | TRDD3 | TRDV2
CALGDYWGILTAQLFF | TGTGCTCTTGGGGATTACTGGGGGATTTTGACAGCACAACTCTTCTTT | TRDJ2 | medium-sized | TRDD3 | TRDV1
CACDNTGGLSWDTRQMFF | TGTGCCTGCGACAATACTGGGGGGCTCTCCTGGGACACCCGACAGATGTTTTTC | TRDJ3 | few | TRDD3 | TRDV2
CACDTVGTRRYSSWDTRQMFF | TGTGCCTGTGACACCGTGGGTACTAGGAGATACTCGTCCTGGGACACCCGACAGATGTTTTTC | TRDJ3 | . | . | TRDV2
CACDTLSLTAQLFF | TGTGCCTGTGACACCTTATCCTTGACAGCACAACTCTTCTTT | TRDJ2 | . | . | TRDV2
CACDTVGGYTAQLFF | TGTGCCTGTGACACCGTGGGGGGATACACAGCACAACTCTTCTTT | TRDJ2 | medium-sized | TRDD3 | TRDV2
CACDTLGDMNLTAQLFF | TGTGCCTGTGACACCCTGGGGGATATGAACTTGACAGCACAACTCTTCTTT | TRDJ2 | medium-sized | TRDD3 | TRDV2
CACDTGGPNSWDTRQMFF | TGTGCCTGTGACACTGGGGGCCCAAACTCCTGGGACACCCGACAGATGTTTTTC | TRDJ3 | many | . | TRDV2
CACDLLGDTPYTDKLIF | TGTGCCTGTGACTTACTGGGGGATACGCCGTACACCGATAAACTCATCTTT | TRDJ1 | medium-sized | TRDD3 | TRDV2
CACDILGDTRSWDTRQMFF | TGTGCCTGTGACATACTGGGGGATACCCGCTCCTGGGACACCCGACAGATGTTTTTC | TRDJ3 | medium-sized | TRDD3 | TRDV2
CACDTPRLGIWDTRQMFF | TGTGCCTGTGACACCCCTCGGCTGGGGATTTGGGACACCCGACAGATGTTTTTC | TRDJ3 | medium-sized | . | TRDV2
CACDTAGWGTRDTRQMFF | TGTGCCTGTGACACCGCGGGCTGGGGGACCCGGGACACCCGACAGATGTTTTTC | TRDJ3 | medium-sized | TRDD3 | TRDV2
CAASYWGSPWDTRQMFF | TGTGCAGCAAGCTACTGGGGGAGTCCCTGGGACACCCGACAGATGTTTTTC | TRDJ3 | medium-sized | TRDD3 | TRAV29/DV5
CACDTVLSWDTRQMFF | TGTGCCTGTGACACCGTCCTCTCCTGGGACACCCGACAGATGTTTTTC | TRDJ3 | medium-sized | . | TRDV2